The sequence of this T cell receptor beta chain was determined in a study of human thymus T cells. Findings and limits, study-wide: Across thymic and blood repertoires, the usage of V and J genes appeared to be biased.

V dropped 2 bases and J dropped 8 bases, with 9 bases sitting between them. The CDR3 runs 12 residues. The V gene's germline CDR1 is ENHRY and CDR2 SYGVKD. All available leukocytes, rather than a set cell count, yielded the blood DNA. Repertoires were generated with immunoSEQ multiplex PCR, while TCRdb's copy carries only in-frame clones and drops some. Of more than 50,000 clones listed, approximately 95% are singletons. On this clone itself: As yet, its antigen is unknown.

This rearrangement joins TRBV10-3 to TRBJ1-2; D unclear. The specimen was blood. The source is a boy in the first two years of life with a congenital heart defect but otherwise immunologically healthy. Here the CDR3 DNA reads TGTGCCATCAGTGAGGAATCGAGGGGCTACACCTTC. This sequence encodes CAISEESRGYTF.